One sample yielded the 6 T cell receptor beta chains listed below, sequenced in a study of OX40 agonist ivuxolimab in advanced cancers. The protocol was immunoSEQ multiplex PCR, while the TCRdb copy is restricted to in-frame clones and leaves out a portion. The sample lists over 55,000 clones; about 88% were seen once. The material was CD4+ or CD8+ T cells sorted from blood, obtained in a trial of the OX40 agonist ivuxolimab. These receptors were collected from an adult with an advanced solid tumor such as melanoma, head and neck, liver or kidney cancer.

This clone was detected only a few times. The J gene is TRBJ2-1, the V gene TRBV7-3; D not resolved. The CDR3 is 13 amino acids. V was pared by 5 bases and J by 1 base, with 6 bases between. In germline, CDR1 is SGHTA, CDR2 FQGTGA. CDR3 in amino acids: CASSLGSYNEQFF. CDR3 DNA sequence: TGTGCCAGCAGCCTCGGGTCCTACAATGAGCAGTTCTTC.

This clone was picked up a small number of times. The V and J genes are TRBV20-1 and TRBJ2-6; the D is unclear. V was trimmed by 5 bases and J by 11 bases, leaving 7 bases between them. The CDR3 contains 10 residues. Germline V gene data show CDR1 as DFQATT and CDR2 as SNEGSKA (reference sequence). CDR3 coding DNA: TGCAGTGCTGGGCAAGACGTCCTGACTTTC. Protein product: CSAGQDVLTF.

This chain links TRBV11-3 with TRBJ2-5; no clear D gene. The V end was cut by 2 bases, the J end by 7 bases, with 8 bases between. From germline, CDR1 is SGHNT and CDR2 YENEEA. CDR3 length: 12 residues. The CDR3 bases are TGTGCCAGCAGCTTACTCGCCGGGACCCAGTACTTC. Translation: CASSLLAGTQYF.

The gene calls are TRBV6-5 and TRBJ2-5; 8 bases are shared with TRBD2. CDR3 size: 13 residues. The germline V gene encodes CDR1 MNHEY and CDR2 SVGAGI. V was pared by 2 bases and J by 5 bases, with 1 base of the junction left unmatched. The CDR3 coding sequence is TGTGCCAGCAGTTACCGCGGGGGGGAGACCCAGTACTTC. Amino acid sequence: CASSYRGGETQYF.

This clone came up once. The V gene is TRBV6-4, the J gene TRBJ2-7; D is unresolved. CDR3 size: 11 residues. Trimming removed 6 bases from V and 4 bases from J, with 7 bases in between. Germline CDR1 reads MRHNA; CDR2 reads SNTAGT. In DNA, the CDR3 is TGTGCCAGCAGGAAGACTTACGAGCAGTACTTC. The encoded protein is CASRKTYEQYF.

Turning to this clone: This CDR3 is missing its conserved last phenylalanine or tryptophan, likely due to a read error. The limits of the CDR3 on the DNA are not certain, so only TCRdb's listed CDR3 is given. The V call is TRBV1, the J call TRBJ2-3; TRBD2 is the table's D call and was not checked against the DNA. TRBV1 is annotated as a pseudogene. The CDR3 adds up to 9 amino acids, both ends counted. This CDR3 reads CTSSQDPAL.